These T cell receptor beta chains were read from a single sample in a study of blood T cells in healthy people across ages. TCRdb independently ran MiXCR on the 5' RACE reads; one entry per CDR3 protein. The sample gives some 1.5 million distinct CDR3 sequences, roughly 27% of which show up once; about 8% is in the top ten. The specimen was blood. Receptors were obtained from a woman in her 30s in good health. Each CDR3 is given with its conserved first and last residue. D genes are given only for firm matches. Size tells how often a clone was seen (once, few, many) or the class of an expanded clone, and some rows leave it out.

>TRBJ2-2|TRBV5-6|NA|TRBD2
CASSWTSGRHGELFF
TGTGCCAGCAGCTGGACTAGCGGGAGGCACGGGGAGCTGTTTTTT
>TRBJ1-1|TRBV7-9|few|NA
CASKYGVDGLNTEAFF
TGTGCCAGCAAGTATGGAGTAGACGGACTGAACACTGAAGCTTTCTTT
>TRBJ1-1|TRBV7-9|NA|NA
CASSPTRTEAFF
TGTGCCAGCAGTCCGACGCGGACTGAAGCTTTCTTT
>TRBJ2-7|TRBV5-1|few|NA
CASSRTDTPYEQYF
TGCGCCAGCAGCCGGACCGATACTCCCTACGAGCAGTACTTC
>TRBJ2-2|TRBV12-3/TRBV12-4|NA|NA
CASSPMGANTGELFF
TGTGCCAGCAGCCCAATGGGGGCGAACACCGGGGAGCTGTTTTTT
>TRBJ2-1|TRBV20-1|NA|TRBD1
CSALPDRDNEQFF
TGCAGTGCCCTCCCGGACAGGGACAATGAGCAGTTCTTC
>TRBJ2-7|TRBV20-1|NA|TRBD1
CSASLRTGTYEQYF
TGCAGTGCTAGTCTCCGGACAGGGACCTACGAGCAGTACTTC
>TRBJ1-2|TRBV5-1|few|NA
CASSRTDIPYGYTF
TGCGCCAGCAGCCGGACGGATATTCCGTATGGCTACACCTTC
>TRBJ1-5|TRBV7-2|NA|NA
CASSSPGQLGQPQHF
TGTGCCAGCAGCTCGCCGGGACAACTTGGGCAGCCCCAGCATTTT
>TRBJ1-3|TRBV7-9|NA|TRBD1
CASSSTGGSGNTIYF
TGTGCCAGCAGTTCTACAGGGGGGTCTGGAAACACCATATATTTT
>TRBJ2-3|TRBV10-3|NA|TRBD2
CAIRETSGGVTDTQYF
TGTGCCATCAGGGAGACTAGCGGGGGTGTCACAGATACGCAGTATTTT
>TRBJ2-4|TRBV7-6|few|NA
CASSLLLASYGQYF
TGTGCCAGCAGCTTGCTCCTGGCTTCCTACGGGCAGTACTTC
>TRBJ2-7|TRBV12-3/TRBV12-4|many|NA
CASTPGFRAEQYF
TGTGCCAGCACCCCTGGGTTCAGGGCCGAGCAGTACTTC
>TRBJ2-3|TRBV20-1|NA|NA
CSASAGRDTRYF
TGCAGTGCTAGTGCGGGGAGAGATACGCGGTATTTT
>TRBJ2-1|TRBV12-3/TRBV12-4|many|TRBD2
CASSSISAPGLAGREQFF
TGTGCCAGCAGTTCCATATCCGCCCCGGGACTAGCGGGGAGGGAGCAGTTCTTC
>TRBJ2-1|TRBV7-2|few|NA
CASSEWGSYNEQFF
TGTGCCAGCAGTGAGTGGGGATCCTACAATGAGCAGTTCTTC
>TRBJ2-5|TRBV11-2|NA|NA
CASTTVRGEETQCF
TGTGCCAGCACCACAGTCAGGGGAGAAGAGACCCAGTGCTTC
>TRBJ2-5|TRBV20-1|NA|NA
CSAAFITQETQYF
TGCAGTGCAGCCTTTATAACCCAAGAGACCCAGTACTTC
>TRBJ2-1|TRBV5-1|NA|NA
CASSFGKDNEQFF
TGCGCCAGCAGCTTCGGGAAGGACAATGAGCAGTTCTTC
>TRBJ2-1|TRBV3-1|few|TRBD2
CASSQGPSGGLANYNEQFF
TGTGCCAGCAGCCAAGGGCCTAGCGGGGGGCTGGCCAATTACAATGAGCAGTTCTTC
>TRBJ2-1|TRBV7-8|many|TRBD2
CASSLAAGSYNEQFF
TGTGCCAGCAGTTTAGCAGCGGGGTCCTACAATGAGCAGTTCTTC
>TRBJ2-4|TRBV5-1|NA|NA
CASSWGGQVQNIQYF
TGCGCCAGCAGCTGGGGAGGACAGGTCCAAAACATTCAGTACTTC
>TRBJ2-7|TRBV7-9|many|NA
CASSLGTHNYEQYF
TGTGCCAGCAGCTTAGGGACACACAACTACGAGCAGTACTTC
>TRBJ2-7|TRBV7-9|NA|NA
CASSLGVVSSYEQYF
TGTGCCAGCAGCTTAGGGGTCGTGAGCTCCTACGAGCAGTACTTC
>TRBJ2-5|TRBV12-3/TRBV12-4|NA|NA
CASSPPRGHSEQYF
TGTGCCAGCAGCCCCCCCAGGGGTCACAGTGAGCAGTACTTC
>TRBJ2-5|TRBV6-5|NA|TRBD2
CASSYSRGDALTYF
TGTGCCAGCAGTTACTCACGGGGGGACGCCCTCACGTACTTC
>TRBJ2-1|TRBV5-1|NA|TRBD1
CASSSRGQVSSYNEQFF
TGCGCCAGCAGCTCGAGAGGACAGGTCAGCTCCTACAATGAGCAGTTCTTC
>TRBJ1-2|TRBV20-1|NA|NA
CSARDRSTGSGGYTF
TGCAGTGCTAGAGACCGTTCTACAGGGTCCGGTGGCTACACCTTC
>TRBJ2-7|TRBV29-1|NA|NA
CSVPAAASSYEQYF
TGCAGCGTGCCCGCGGCGGCTAGCTCCTACGAGCAGTACTTC
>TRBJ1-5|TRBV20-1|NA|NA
CSARDRGGWGQPQHF
TGCAGTGCTAGAGATCGGGGAGGGTGGGGTCAGCCCCAGCATTTT
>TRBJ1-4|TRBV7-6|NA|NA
CASSFGATGYATNEKLFF
TGTGCCAGCAGCTTTGGGGCGACAGGTTATGCAACCAATGAAAAACTGTTTTTT
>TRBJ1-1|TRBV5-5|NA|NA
CASFTMGVTEAFF
TGTGCCAGCTTTACCATGGGGGTCACTGAAGCTTTCTTT
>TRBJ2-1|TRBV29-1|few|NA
CSVEDGRENEQFF
TGCAGCGTTGAAGACGGGAGAGAGAATGAGCAGTTCTTC
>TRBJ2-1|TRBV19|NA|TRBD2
CASRRLAGTNEQFF
TGTGCCAGTCGACGACTAGCGGGAACTAATGAGCAGTTCTTC
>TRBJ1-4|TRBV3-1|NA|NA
CASRPPGIDEKLFF
TGTGCCAGCAGACCCCCCGGGATTGATGAAAAACTGTTTTTT
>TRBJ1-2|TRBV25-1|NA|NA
CASSPFWTPVDGYTF
TGTGCCAGCAGTCCATTTTGGACCCCGGTAGATGGCTACACCTTC
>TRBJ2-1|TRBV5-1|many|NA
CASSMGQGSPNEQFF
TGCGCCAGCAGCATGGGGCAGGGGTCCCCCAATGAGCAGTTCTTC
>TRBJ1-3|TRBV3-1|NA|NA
CASSQEMVGNTIYF
TGTGCCAGCAGCCAGGAGATGGTTGGAAACACCATATATTTT
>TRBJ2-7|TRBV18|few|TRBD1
CASSPGTAPSYEQYF
TGTGCCAGCTCACCGGGGACAGCCCCCTCCTACGAGCAGTACTTC
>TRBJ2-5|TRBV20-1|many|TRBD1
CSAQTTGGEETQYF
TGCAGTGCGCAAACGACAGGGGGGGAAGAGACCCAGTACTTC
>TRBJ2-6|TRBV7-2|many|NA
CASSLPVGANVLTF
TGTGCCAGCAGCTTACCTGTGGGGGCCAACGTCCTGACTTTC
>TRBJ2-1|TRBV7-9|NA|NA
CASSPFGAGDNEQFF
TGTGCCAGCAGCCCCTTCGGAGCGGGCGACAATGAGCAGTTCTTC
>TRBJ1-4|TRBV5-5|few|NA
CASSSNTDEKLFF
TGTGCCAGCAGCTCTAATACAGATGAAAAACTGTTTTTT
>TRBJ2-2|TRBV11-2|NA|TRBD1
CASSLRDSTGELFF
TGTGCCAGCAGCTTAAGGGACAGCACCGGGGAGCTGTTTTTT
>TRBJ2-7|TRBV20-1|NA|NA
CSAHLRQEQYF
TGCAGTGCTCACCTACGTCAGGAGCAGTACTTC
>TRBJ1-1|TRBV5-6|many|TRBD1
CASSSWTGRTEAFF
TGTGCCAGCAGCTCCTGGACAGGAAGGACTGAAGCTTTCTTT
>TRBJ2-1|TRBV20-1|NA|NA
CGVSPRDEQFF
TGCGGTGTTAGCCCGAGGGATGAGCAGTTCTTC
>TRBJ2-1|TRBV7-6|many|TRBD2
CASSLLAGGPYEQFF
TGCGCCAGCAGCTTGTTAGCGGGGGGGCCGTATGAGCAGTTCTTC
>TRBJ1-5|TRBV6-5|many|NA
CASRLWTGGQPQHF
TGTGCCAGCAGGTTATGGACGGGCGGTCAGCCCCAGCATTTT
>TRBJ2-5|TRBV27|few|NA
CASMSGLQETQYF
TGTGCCAGCATGAGCGGACTCCAAGAGACCCAGTACTTC
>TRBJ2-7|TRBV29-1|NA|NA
CSVVLVYEQYF
TGCAGCGTTGTCCTGGTGTACGAGCAGTACTTC
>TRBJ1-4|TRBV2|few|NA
CASSEEGTRNEKLFF
TGTGCCAGCAGTGAAGAGGGGACCCGTAATGAAAAACTGTTTTTT
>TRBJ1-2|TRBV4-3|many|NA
CASSQERANYGYTF
TGCGCCAGCAGCCAAGAGCGGGCCAACTATGGCTACACCTTC
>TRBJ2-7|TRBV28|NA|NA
CASSMRSGGDGEQYF
TGTGCCAGCAGTATGAGATCAGGGGGGGATGGCGAGCAGTACTTC
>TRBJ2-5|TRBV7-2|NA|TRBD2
CASSSAQRGRAMETQYF
TGTGCCAGCAGCTCGGCCCAACGCGGGAGGGCCATGGAGACCCAGTACTTC